This T cell receptor beta chain was captured by sequencing in a study of radiation and T cells in renal cell carcinoma. Across the study: Nephrectomy followed 15 Gy stereotactic body radiation by 4 weeks. Study observations and caveats: From baseline, blood top tumor clonotypes peaked at 2 weeks post-radiation.

CDR1 and CDR2 from the germline V gene are SGHTA and FQGNSA. V was trimmed by 4 bases and J by 0 bases, leaving 7 bases between them. CDR3 size: 13 residues. Time point of the sample: baseline pretreatment blood. Noted treatment: 15 Gy SBRT to primary tumor, nephrectomy 4 weeks later. TCRdb's copy holds only in-frame clones and misses some; the assay was immunoSEQ multiplex PCR. The table shows around 160,000 clones, with around 89% occurring only once. Comments on this clone: Its antigen is currently unknown.

The sequencing used blood, collected from a patient whose treatment included radiotherapy and nephrectomy. This receptor was taken from a woman aged 70 to 79 with renal cell carcinoma. The chain has TRBV7-2 and TRBJ2-7; possibly TRBD1 for D (5 bases). CDR3 amino acids: CASSSTVSYEQYF. In DNA form, the CDR3 reads TGTGCCAGCAGCTCGACAGTCTCCTACGAGCAGTACTTC. The whole variable domain, remainder taken from reference TRBV7-2 and TRBJ2-7, is GAGVSQSPSNKVTEKGKDVELRCDPISGHTALYWYRQSLGQGLEFLIYFQGNSAPDKSGLPSDRFSAERTGGSVSTLTIQRTQQEDSAVYLCASSSTVSYEQYFGPGTRLTVT.